This paragraph covers one T cell receptor beta chain sequence. Methods used by the authors: Reference gene primers were amplified, and this amplification served to estimate nucleated cell counts. Data came from immunoSEQ multiplex PCR; TCRdb stores just in-frame clones and leaves some out. V, J and clone size derive from that table, while D and trimming were established from the DNA sequence. The sample lists hundreds of thousands of clones, about 88% occurring once. V lost 4 bases and J lost 6, with 13 bases in between. The CDR3 has 14 amino acids. Germline CDR1 and CDR2: SNHLY and FYNNEI. These data originate in a study of blood T cell repertoires in COVID-19. In the study overall: Nucleic acid was either cDNA or gDNA, and it came from T cells, B-cell-depleted T cells, or PBMCs.

Sequencing used PBMCs or T cells enriched from blood (not recorded which). This chain joins TRBV2 and TRBJ2-1; possibly TRBD1 for D (6 bases). The origin of this receptor is a woman in her forties or fifties who had recovered from COVID-19. CDR3 sequence reads: CASSAQGSSNEQFF. DNA of the CDR3: TGTGCCAGCAGTGCCCAGGGGAGCAGCAATGAGCAGTTCTTC.